This T cell receptor (beta chain) derives from a study of control samples from healthy donors and cancer patients. CDR1 is LGHNT, CDR2 FRNRAP, per germline. This CDR3 comprises 15 residues. With V trimmed by 6 bases and J by 6 bases, 4 bases remained unmatched. The table came from immunoSEQ multiplex PCR; TCRdb's copy has only in-frame clones and leaves some out. The top ten hold about 3% of the sample, which has 140,000 to 150,000 clones, about 91% seen once. This clone was seen a handful of times. The receptor was derived from a man aged 30 to 39 in good health. The chain links TRBV12-5 to TRBJ2-2; the match to TRBD2 covers 13 bases. Sequences were obtained from blood. DNA for the CDR3: TGTGCTAGTGGCGGACTAGCGGGGGTCGCCGGGGAGCTGTTTTTT. Translated: CASGGLAGVAGELFF.